A single sample gave rise to the 18 T cell receptor beta chains below, sequenced in a study of blood T cell repertoires in COVID-19. This table comes from immunoSEQ multiplex PCR, and its TCRdb copy is limited to in-frame clones, with some not included. This table holds fewer than 200,000 clones, around 85% found once. What was sequenced was peripheral blood. The receptors were gathered from a man aged 65 to 79 with active or convalescent COVID-19.

The chain recombines TRBV4-3 with TRBJ1-6; 7 bases match TRBD1. V gave up 0 bases and J gave up 7 bases; unmatched junction bases: 3. This CDR3 region has 15 residues. CDR1 and CDR2 from the germline V gene are LGHNA and YSLEER. The CDR3 DNA reads as TGCGCCAGCAGCCAAGATGAGGGGGCAAATTCACCCCTCCACTTT. This sequence encodes CASSQDEGANSPLHF.

The CDR3 reads CASSLSVGQRNTEAFF. The CDR3 DNA is TGCGCCAGCAGCCTAAGCGTAGGACAGAGGAACACTGAAGCTTTCTTT. The chain combines TRBV4-1 with TRBJ1-1; a weak D match, TRBD1 (6 bases). Germline V gene data show CDR1 as MGHRA and CDR2 as YSYEKL. The CDR3 covers 16 residues. The germline V and J ends were trimmed by 4 bases and 1 base, with 16 bases remaining between them.

This clone occurred once. The chain employs TRBV5-1 and TRBJ2-7, with 7 positions matching TRBD2. This CDR3 comprises 14 residues. Germline V gene lookup returns CDR1 SGHRS and CDR2 YFSETQ. With 4 bases clipped from V and 2 bases from J, the junction kept 6 bases outside the gene matches. In nucleotides, the CDR3 is TGCGCCAGCAGCGTGACTAGCAACACCTACGAGCAGTACTTC. Translating gives CASSVTSNTYEQYF.

The chain uses TRBV7-9 and TRBJ1-1; D gene unclear. Germline CDR1 and CDR2: SEHNR and FQNEAQ (reference sequence). V was pared by 3 bases and J by 5 bases, with 4 bases between. There are 11 residues in the CDR3. The CDR3 spells CASSLRTEAFF. The CDR3 region has the DNA TGTGCCAGCAGCTTGCGGACTGAAGCTTTCTTT.

The chain links TRBV29-1 to TRBJ2-7, with 10 positions matching TRBD1. Germline V gene sequence: CDR1 SQVTM, CDR2 ANQGSEA. V lost 3 bases to trimming and J lost 5 bases; unmatched junction nucleotides: 10. The CDR3 is 15 residues long. The CDR3 protein is CSVEKRSGQGNEQYF. In DNA form, the CDR3 reads TGCAGCGTTGAGAAGAGGTCGGGACAGGGGAACGAGCAGTACTTC.

This clone was counted only a few times. J is TRBJ2-3 and V is TRBV5-6; D is undetermined. The V and J ends lost 1 base and 0 bases respectively, with 12 bases between them. The CDR3 has 16 amino acids. Germline CDR1 reads SGHDT; CDR2 reads YYEEEE. CDR3 DNA: TGTGCCAGCAGCTTGTACCCAGCGACTAGCACAGATACGCAGTATTTT. Amino acids: CASSLYPATSTDTQYF.

V usage is TRBV5-4 and J usage is TRBJ2-6; TRBD1 matches 11 bases. The junction had 7 bases not matched to a gene; V was cut back by 4 bases and J by 1 base. There are 18 residues in the CDR3. Germline V gene lookup returns CDR1 SGHNT and CDR2 YYREEE (reference sequence). This CDR3 reads CASSRTGTGGSGANVLTF. In DNA form, the CDR3 reads TGTGCCAGCAGCAGAACCGGGACAGGGGGGTCTGGGGCCAACGTCCTGACTTTC.

The genes are TRBV19 and TRBJ2-3, with D perhaps matching TRBD1 (6 bases). The CDR3 totals 15 residues. V was pared by 5 bases and J by 0 bases, with 12 bases between. Germline-derived CDR1 and CDR2 are LNHDA and SQIVND (reference sequence). The CDR3 spells CASSSQTGSTDTQYF. The CDR3, as DNA: TGTGCCAGTAGTTCACAGACAGGTAGCACAGATACGCAGTATTTT.

The chain links TRBV18 to TRBJ2-2; the match to TRBD2 covers 12 bases. The CDR3 covers 17 residues. CDR1 and CDR2 from the germline V gene are KGHSH and LQKENI. The J segment lost 0 bases and the V segment lost 2 bases, leaving 1 base of the junction unmatched. The CDR3 DNA is TGTGCCAGCTCACCAGGACTAGCGGGAACGAACACCGGGGAGCTGTTTTTT. Its protein product is CASSPGLAGTNTGELFF. The full variable domain, rest sourced from reference TRBV18 and TRBJ2-2, is NAGVMQNPRHLVRRRGQEARLRCSPMKGHSHVYWYRQLPEEGLKFMVYLQKENIIDESGMPKERFSAEFPKEGPSILRIQQVVRGDSAAYFCASSPGLAGTNTGELFFGEGSRLTVL.

The chain has TRBV27 and TRBJ1-1; the D gene is possibly TRBD1 (5 bases). V lost 6 bases and J lost 3, with 11 bases in between. The V gene's germline CDR1 is MNHEY and CDR2 SMNVEV (reference sequence). The CDR3 sequence is 13 residues long. CDR3 amino acids: CASSKGFDTEAFF. CDR3 DNA: TGTGCCAGCAGCAAGGGGTTTGACACTGAAGCTTTCTTT.

The chain combines TRBV7-2 with TRBJ2-3; D might be TRBD2 (6 bases). V shed 1 base and J shed 4 bases, with 12 bases lying between them. The CDR3 is 15 residues long. Germline V gives CDR1 SGHTA, CDR2 FQGNSA. This CDR3 reads CASSLGRVHADTQYF. The DNA of the CDR3 is TGTGCCAGCAGCTTAGGGAGGGTTCACGCAGATACGCAGTATTTT. The full variable domain, in which reference TRBV7-2 and TRBJ2-3 provide the parts outside the CDR3, is GAGVSQSPSNKVTEKGKDVELRCDPISGHTALYWYRQSLGQGLEFLIYFQGNSAPDKSGLPSDRFSAERTGGSVSTLTIQRTQQEDSAVYLCASSLGRVHADTQYFGPGTRLTVL.

The J gene is TRBJ2-5, the V gene TRBV28; TRBD2 is a possible D gene (5 bases). The germline V gene encodes CDR1 MDHEN and CDR2 SYDVKM. The V end was cut by 11 bases, the J end by 2 bases, with 12 bases between. The length of the CDR3 is 12 residues. The CDR3 region has the DNA TGTGCCTCGGCGGGTAGTCAAGAGACCCAGTACTTC. The encoded protein is CASAGSQETQYF. The full variable domain, its missing parts supplied by reference TRBV28 and TRBJ2-5, is DVKVTQSSRYLVKRTGEKVFLECVQDMDHENMFWYRQDPGLGLRLIYFSYDVKMKEKGDIPEGYSVSREKKERFSLILESASTNQTSMYLCASAGSQETQYFGPGTRLLVL.

V is TRBV9 and J is TRBJ1-6; 10 bases map to TRBD1. The CDR3 is 15 residues long. J was trimmed by 8 bases and V by 3 bases; bases with no gene match: 5. Germline V gene lookup returns CDR1 SGDLS and CDR2 YYNGEE. This CDR3 is CASSDGQGEYSPLHF. The CDR3, as DNA: TGTGCCAGCAGCGACGGACAGGGGGAGTATTCACCCCTCCACTTT.

This chain links TRBV18 with TRBJ2-7; 7 bases fit TRBD2. The J segment lost 6 bases and the V segment lost 6 bases, leaving 11 bases of the junction unmatched. This CDR3 is 14 amino acids long. Germline V gene lookup returns CDR1 KGHSH and CDR2 LQKENI. The CDR3 coding sequence is TGTGCCAGCTCCCTATCGCTCGCGGGAGTCGAGCAGTACTTC. As protein: CASSLSLAGVEQYF.

This chain joins TRBV2 and TRBJ1-1; D unresolved. The CDR3 spans 16 residues. The germline CDR1 and CDR2 sequences are SNHLY and FYNNEI. V was pared by 3 bases and J by 0 bases, with 14 bases between. In nucleotides, the CDR3 is TGTGCCAGCAGTGACCCGGGAGTCGCTCTGAACACTGAAGCTTTCTTT. It yields the protein CASSDPGVALNTEAFF.

The rearrangement joins TRBV6-1 to TRBJ1-1; 7 bases are shared with TRBD1. Germline CDR1 and CDR2: MNHNS and SASEGT. CDR3 size: 16 residues. V lost 3 bases and J lost 5; bases outside the gene matches: 12. This chain's CDR3 is CASSDRPRGIGTEAFF. CDR3 DNA: TGTGCCAGCAGTGACAGACCCAGGGGGATTGGGACTGAAGCTTTCTTT.

The chain couples TRBV7-2 to TRBJ2-4; 7 bases map to TRBD1. V was pared by 0 bases and J by 0 bases, with 17 bases of the junction left unmatched. Per germline, CDR1 SGHTA and CDR2 FQGNSA. CDR3 size: 21 residues. Here the CDR3 reads CASSLAKTGTDIPVAKNIQYF. Here the CDR3 DNA reads TGTGCCAGCAGCTTAGCCAAAACCGGGACAGACATTCCAGTAGCCAAAAACATTCAGTACTTC.

This clone was detected only once. The J gene is TRBJ2-5, the V gene TRBV5-1; 7 bases match TRBD1. This CDR3 comprises 16 residues. CDR1 is SGHRS and CDR2 is YFSETQ in the germline V gene. Trimming removed 0 bases from V and 5 bases from J; junction bases left unmatched: 10. CDR3 loop: CASSLGFQGEGETQYF. CDR3 nucleotides: TGCGCCAGCAGCTTGGGCTTTCAGGGGGAAGGGGAGACCCAGTACTTC.